The 8 T cell receptor beta chains below were found in one sample sequenced in a study of shared clonotypes between healthy human individuals. TCRdb's table, derived via immunoSEQ multiplex PCR, lists solely in-frame clones and lacks some. The data hold roughly 2,500,000 clones, with roughly 93% observed a single time. Specimen: naive CD4+ T cells from PBMCs. Regarding subset: CD45RA+ positively selected. All receptors derive from a man younger than 35 in good health. Some clones in this sample may be carry-over from other donors' samples.

The rearrangement uses TRBV18 and TRBJ2-1; 9 nucleotides agree with TRBD2. CDR1 and CDR2 (germline): KGHSH, LQKENI. This CDR3 comprises 16 residues. J lost 8 bases, V lost 3 bases, and 11 bases had no gene match. Here the CDR3 DNA reads TGTGCCAGCTCACCGGGACTAGCCGGCCAAAACGATGAGCAGTTCTTC. Translated: CASSPGLAGQNDEQFF.

The J gene is TRBJ2-1, the V gene TRBV5-1; TRBD1 agrees at 8 bases. Per germline, CDR1 SGHRS and CDR2 YFSETQ. The CDR3 runs 17 residues. V lost 4 bases and J lost 9; bases outside the gene matches: 18. The CDR3 here is CASSPPGQDWAASEQFF. The CDR3 DNA is TGCGCCAGCAGCCCGCCGGGACAGGACTGGGCGGCCAGTGAGCAGTTCTTC.

In its sample, this clone was seen once. This sample also contains other DNA sequences that code for the same CDR3. The rearrangement uses TRBV20-1 and TRBJ2-1; unclear D gene. In germline, CDR1 is DFQATT, CDR2 SNEGSKA (reference sequence). This CDR3 is built from 10 residues. V dropped 6 bases and J dropped 6 bases, with 6 bases sitting between them. In DNA, the CDR3 is TGCAGTGCGAGCTTCAATGAGCAGTTCTTC. The encoded protein is CSASFNEQFF.

This clone was found once. The same CDR3 arises from other DNA sequences in this sample as well. CDR3 nucleotide sequence: TGTGCCAGCAGCCCGCGACTGGCCGGGGAGCTGTTTTTT. Protein product: CASSPRLAGELFF. V and J are TRBV14 and TRBJ2-2, with D uncertain. This CDR3 is built from 13 residues. V was shortened by 4 bases and J by 6 bases, with 9 bases between the two germline ends. Germline V gene lookup returns CDR1 SGHDN and CDR2 FVKESK.

The rearrangement links TRBV4-1 to TRBJ2-2; D uncertain. CDR1 MGHRA and CDR2 YSYEKL come from the germline V gene. There are 14 residues in the CDR3. Trimming removed 4 bases at V and 2 bases at J, with 8 bases between. The CDR3 is CASSPRSNTGELFF. CDR3 DNA sequence: TGCGCCAGCAGCCCACGGTCCAACACCGGGGAGCTGTTTTTT.

Comment on this clone: The same CDR3 is also encoded by other DNA sequences in this sample. The J gene is TRBJ2-1, the V gene TRBV5-1; D perhaps matches TRBD1 (6 bases). Looked up from germline, CDR1 is SGHRS and CDR2 is YFSETQ. The CDR3 extends over 15 amino acids. The V end lost 0 bases, the J end lost 5 bases, and 12 bases lay between the germline ends. CDR3 sequence (DNA): TGCGCCAGCAGCTTGGTGGCTGGGGGCGACAATGAGCAGTTCTTC. Translated, it gives CASSLVAGGDNEQFF.

V is TRBV4-1 and J is TRBJ2-3; no clear D. Trimming left V 1 base short and J 2 bases short, with 13 bases between. CDR3 length: 16 residues. CDR1 is MGHRA, CDR2 YSYEKL, per germline. The CDR3 sequence is CASSQGRLGSTDTQYF. In DNA, the CDR3 is TGCGCCAGCAGCCAAGGTCGTCTGGGGTCCACAGATACGCAGTATTTT.

The chain links TRBV5-1 to TRBJ2-3; 13 nucleotides agree with TRBD2. The CDR3 sequence is 19 residues long. The germline V gene has CDR1 SGHRS and CDR2 YFSETQ. V shed 0 bases, J shed 2 bases, and the junction held 9 bases outside the gene matches. CDR3 in amino acids: CASSLAGGLAGTTTDTQYF. Here the CDR3 DNA reads TGCGCCAGCAGCTTGGCGGGGGGACTAGCGGGGACTACCACAGATACGCAGTATTTT.